This T cell receptor (beta chain) emerged from a study of immune evolution from preneoplasia to lung adenocarcinoma (dated by TCRdb to 2020 to 2023). The study in broad terms: HLA loss of heterozygosity was found in 7% of AIS, around 15% of MIA and 25% to 35% of ADC lesions, and in no AAH lesions. The study profiled immune contexture across lung adenocarcinoma precursors and invasive adenocarcinoma using immune gene expression, TCR sequencing and multiplex immunofluorescence. Resected precursor lesions (AAH, AIS, MIA) and invasive adenocarcinomas were each compared against paired morphologically normal lung tissue. The sample size depended on which specimens were available, not on a prior power calculation. The immune data were combined with whole exome sequencing and methylation data from the same cohort of nodules. The overall cohort was made up of around 50 patients with pulmonary nodules who had surgical resection. TCR sequencing data came from 51 patients. According to the study, around 99 samples were used for TCR sequencing. POLYSOLVER was used to infer Class I HLA alleles from exome data, and LOHHLA was used to detect allele-specific HLA loss.

The immunoSEQ hsTCRbeta Kit was used to sequence TCR beta CDR3 regions from DNA. The original pipeline was this. The ImmunoSEQ Analyzer was used to analyse the TCR sequencing data. T cell clonality was defined as 1 minus Pielou's evenness computed on productive rearrangements. T cell diversity was measured with the inverse Simpson index on productive templates. T cell density was defined as TCR beta template counts normalized to usable DNA, with usable DNA estimated by amplifying and sequencing housekeeping genes. Two-sided Kruskal-Wallis tests were used to compare TCR metrics across histologic stages. Sourced from immuneACCESS, this table was stored by TCRdb with only in-frame sequences that have V and J called. A share of the clones is absent; for the studies checked, an unresolved V gene accounts for under half, and the remainder has no known explanation. V and J calls and clone size come straight from that table; D and trimming were deduced from the DNA. This sample holds around 11,000 clones; 78% were observed only once. The top ten clonotypes cover 3.9% of the sample.

CDR1 is given as KGHSH and CDR2 as LQKENI, both from the germline V gene. The cysteine opens and the phenylalanine closes a CDR3 of 16 amino acids. The only DNA kept is the CDR3, 48 bases in frame from the first base. V loses 3 bases of germline sequence and J loses 1 base, and the interval between the two ends is 13 bases. Details on this clone: No cognate antigen has been identified for it. Within one base of it there is no much larger clone, and no base qualities were kept.

The patients had resection in Japan or China between the mid-2010s and the late 2010s. Histologic diagnosis of each case was confirmed independently by two lung cancer pathologists on H&E slides. To enrich premalignant or tumor cells for nucleic acid extraction, macro-dissection was performed after pathologic assessment. DNA was isolated from FFPE tissue using the AllPrep DNA/RNA FFPE Kit. Study-wide conclusions, independent of this receptor: Because all patients were from Japan and China, applicability to Western populations was uncertain. Top T cell clone frequencies were highest in normal lung and appeared to decrease progressively from AAH through AIS, MIA and invasive adenocarcinoma. KRAS-mutant nodules showed the highest T cell clonality compared with EGFR-mutant or double wild-type lesions. Normal lung showed the highest clonality, whereas later-stage lesions appeared to have higher T cell density and diversity but lower clonality. The findings rested on association rather than direct causation, and larger cohorts with long-term follow-up and longitudinal biopsies were considered necessary.

Sequenced sample: FFPE minimally invasive lung adenocarcinoma tissue. This sample's cell subset or site label indicates: micro-invasive lung adenocarcinoma (MIA). The TCR originated in a person aged 60-79 years with lung adenocarcinoma. This chain is built from TRBV18 and TRBJ1-5, and TRBD1 may be the D gene, going by 6 matching bases. The nucleotide sequence reads TGTGCCAGCTCACCCATACAGGGAATGAGCAATCAGCCCCAGCATTTT. Its translation reads: CASSPIQGMSNQPQHF.